The source of this T cell receptor beta chain is a study of T cells after yellow fever vaccination. Using its own MiXCR run on the 5' RACE reads, TCRdb lists one record per CDR3 protein. The sample lists roughly 120,000 distinct CDR3 sequences, about 6.8% occurring once. The J segment lost 2 bases and the V segment lost 1 base, leaving 7 bases of the junction unmatched. This CDR3 spans 18 amino acids. Germline CDR1 is KGHSH and CDR2 is LQKENI. This clonotype was seen at least ten times. The sample here was CD4+ T cells sorted from PBMCs, taken about 41 days after the first yellow fever vaccination. The chain combines TRBV18 with TRBJ2-5, with 13 nucleotides matching TRBD2. This clonotype was obtained from a man aged 18-30 years who received the YFV17D yellow fever vaccine. CDR3 loop: CASSPQVLGLAGQETQYF. The CDR3 DNA sequence: TGTGCCAGCTCACCACAAGTACTGGGACTAGCGGGACAAGAGACCCAGTACTTC. The complete variable domain, with remaining parts taken from reference TRBV18 and TRBJ2-5, reads NAGVMQNPRHLVRRRGQEARLRCSPMKGHSHVYWYRQLPEEGLKFMVYLQKENIIDESGMPKERFSAEFPKEGPSILRIQQVVRGDSAAYFCASSPQVLGLAGQETQYFGPGTRLLVL.